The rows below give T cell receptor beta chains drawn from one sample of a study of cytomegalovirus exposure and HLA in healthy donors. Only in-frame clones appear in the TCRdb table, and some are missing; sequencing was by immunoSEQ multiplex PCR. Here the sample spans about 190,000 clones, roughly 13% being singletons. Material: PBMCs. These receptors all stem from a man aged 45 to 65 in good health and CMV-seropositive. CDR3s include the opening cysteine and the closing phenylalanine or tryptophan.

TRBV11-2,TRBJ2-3,CASSRVGGGTDTQYF
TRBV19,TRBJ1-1,CASGTGPNTEAFF
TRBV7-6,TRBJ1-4,CASSLVTAGEKLFF
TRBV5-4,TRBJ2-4,CASSSGGTAKNIQYF
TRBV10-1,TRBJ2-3,CASSDIGLAGSTDTQYF
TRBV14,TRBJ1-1,CASSLGGLATEAFF
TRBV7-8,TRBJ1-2,CASSLDVGGYYGYTF
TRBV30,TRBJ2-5,CAWSVYSGSETQYF
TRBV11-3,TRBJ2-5,CASSSLAGGMKETQYF
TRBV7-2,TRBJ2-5,CASSLRGGKETQYF
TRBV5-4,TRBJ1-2,CASSLLGGRGYTF
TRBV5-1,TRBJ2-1,CASSSTSGPYNEQFF
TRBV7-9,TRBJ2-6,CASRPRQGGGANVLTF
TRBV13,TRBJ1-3,CASSLLPGQGVDSGNTIYF
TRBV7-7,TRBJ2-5,CASSLGSGGGQETQYF
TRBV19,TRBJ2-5,CASMAGETQYF
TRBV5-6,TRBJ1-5,CASSGRGGNQPQHF
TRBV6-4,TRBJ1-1,CASRGGVADTEAFF
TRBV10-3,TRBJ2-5,CAISDPGETQYF
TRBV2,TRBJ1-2,CASSDSGGADGYTF
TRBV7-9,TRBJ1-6,CASSARGLQGANSPLHF
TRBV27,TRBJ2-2,CASSFGQGSYTGELFF
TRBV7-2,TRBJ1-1,CASLTGGNSEAFF
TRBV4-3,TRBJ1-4,CASSQDLGDGEKVFF
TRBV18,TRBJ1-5,CASSPGTGNQPQHF
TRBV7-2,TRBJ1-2,CASSSRDRAYGYTF
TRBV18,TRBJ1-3,CVSSLAAGNTIYF
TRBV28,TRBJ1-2,CASLGGKAGYTF
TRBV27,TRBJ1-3,CASSKQGLGNTIYF
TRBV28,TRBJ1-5,CASSLPRGNQPQHF
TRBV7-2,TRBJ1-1,CASSSGTGGTEAFF
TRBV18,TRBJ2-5,CASSPRGTGQETQYF
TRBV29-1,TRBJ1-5,CSVIDQPQHF
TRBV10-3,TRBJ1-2,CAISPGQSANYGYTF
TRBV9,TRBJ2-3,CASSVELAGGGDTQYF
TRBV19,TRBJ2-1,CASSVDRGDEQFF
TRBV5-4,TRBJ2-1,CASSLEISQGEQFF
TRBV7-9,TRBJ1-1,CASSFIQGNTEAFF
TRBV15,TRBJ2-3,CATSRRGSTDTQYF
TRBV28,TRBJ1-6,CASSDARQGRHSPLHF
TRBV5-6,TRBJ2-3,CASSPTPSTDTQYF
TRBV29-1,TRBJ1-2,CSVEGGAAFGYTF
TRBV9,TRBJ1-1,CASSLTGGGNTEAFF
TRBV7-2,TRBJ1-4,CASSLRDGLIGEKLFF
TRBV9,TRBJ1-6,CASSVVPGNSPLHF
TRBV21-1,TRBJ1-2,CASSKDPGAYGYTF
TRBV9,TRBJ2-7,CASSVGLAGSYEQYF
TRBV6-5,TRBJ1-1,CASSTGITNTEAFF
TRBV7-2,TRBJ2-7,CASSRNRESYEQYF
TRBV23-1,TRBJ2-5,CASSQSGQGVETQYF
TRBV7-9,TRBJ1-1,CASSLTAGSQLAFF
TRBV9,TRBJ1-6,CASSDSQGINSPLHF
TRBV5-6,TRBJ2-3,CAAGLAGGPADTQYF
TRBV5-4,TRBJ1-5,CASSRGQGSNQPQHF
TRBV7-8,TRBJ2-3,CASSLPGQKYTQYF